The TCR beta chain under discussion was sequenced for a study of vaccination and CD4 T cells after COVID-19. Germline V gene lookup returns CDR1 LNHDA and CDR2 SQIVND (reference sequence). Between the trimmed V and J ends, which lost 4 bases and 5 bases, there was a span of 15 bases. This CDR3 is 15 amino acids long. Treatment noted: roughly ten-day PBMC culture with coronavirus spike peptide pools or control peptides (ViraFEST assay). A remark on this clonotype: Its antigen is not known.

Oncomine TCR Beta short-read sequencing was applied to DNA from cultured CD4+ T cells. MiXCR, run by TCRdb on the PCR reads, gives a single entry per CDR3 protein. The sample gives 14,000 to 15,000 distinct CDR3 sequences, about 39% of which show up once; 7% to 8.5% is in the top ten. The chain joins TRBV19 to TRBJ1-5; D possibly corresponds to TRBD1 (6 bases). Sequenced material: CD4+ T cells from blood, cultured in vitro. This TCR came from a human donor who had recovered from COVID-19. CDR3 coding DNA: TGTGCCAGTAGTACCAACGGAGGGGGATATCAGCCCCAGCATTTT. Its protein product is CASSTNGGGYQPQHF.